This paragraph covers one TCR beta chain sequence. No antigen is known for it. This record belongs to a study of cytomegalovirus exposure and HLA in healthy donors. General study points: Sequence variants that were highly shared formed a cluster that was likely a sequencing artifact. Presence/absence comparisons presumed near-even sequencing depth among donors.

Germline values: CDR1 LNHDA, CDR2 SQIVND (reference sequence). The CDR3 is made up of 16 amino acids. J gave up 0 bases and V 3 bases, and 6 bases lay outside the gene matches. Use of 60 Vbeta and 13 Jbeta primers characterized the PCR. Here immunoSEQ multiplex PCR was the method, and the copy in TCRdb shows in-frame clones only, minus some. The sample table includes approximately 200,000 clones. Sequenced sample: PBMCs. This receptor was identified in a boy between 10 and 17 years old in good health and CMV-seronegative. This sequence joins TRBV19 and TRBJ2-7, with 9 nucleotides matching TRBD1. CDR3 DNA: TGTGCCAGTAGTATCGACGTGGGACAGGGCTCCTACGAGCAGTACTTC. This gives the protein CASSIDVGQGSYEQYF.